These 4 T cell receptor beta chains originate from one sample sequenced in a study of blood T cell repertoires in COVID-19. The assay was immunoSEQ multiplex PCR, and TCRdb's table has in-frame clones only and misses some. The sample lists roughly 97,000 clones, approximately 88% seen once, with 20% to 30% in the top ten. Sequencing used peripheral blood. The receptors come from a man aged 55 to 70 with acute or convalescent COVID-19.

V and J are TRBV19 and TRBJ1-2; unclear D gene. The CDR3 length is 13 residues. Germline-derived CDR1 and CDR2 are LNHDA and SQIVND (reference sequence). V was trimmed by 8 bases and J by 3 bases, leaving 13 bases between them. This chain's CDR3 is CASLSRPYYGYTF. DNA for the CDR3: TGTGCCAGTCTTAGCAGACCCTACTATGGCTACACCTTC.

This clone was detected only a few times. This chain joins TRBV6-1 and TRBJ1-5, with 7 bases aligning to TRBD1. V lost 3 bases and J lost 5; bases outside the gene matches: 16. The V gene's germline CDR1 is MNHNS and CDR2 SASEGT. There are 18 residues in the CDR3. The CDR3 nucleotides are TGTGCCAGCAGTGAGAGGGATCTTGACAGGGTAGGCTATCAGCCCCAGCATTTT. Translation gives CASSERDLDRVGYQPQHF.

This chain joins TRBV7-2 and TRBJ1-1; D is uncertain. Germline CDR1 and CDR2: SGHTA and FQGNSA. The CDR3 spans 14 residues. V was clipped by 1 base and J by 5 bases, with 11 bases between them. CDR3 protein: CASSLGASGTEAFF. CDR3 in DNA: TGTGCCAGCAGCTTAGGAGCTAGTGGGACTGAAGCTTTCTTT.

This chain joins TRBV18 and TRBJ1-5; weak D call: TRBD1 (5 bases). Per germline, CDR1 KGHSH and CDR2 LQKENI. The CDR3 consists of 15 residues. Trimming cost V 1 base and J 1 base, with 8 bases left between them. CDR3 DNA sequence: TGTGCCAGCTCACCACTTGACAGCAGCAATCAGCCCCAGCATTTT. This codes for CASSPLDSSNQPQHF. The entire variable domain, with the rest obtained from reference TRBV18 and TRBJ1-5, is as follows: NAGVMQNPRHLVRRRGQEARLRCSPMKGHSHVYWYRQLPEEGLKFMVYLQKENIIDESGMPKERFSAEFPKEGPSILRIQQVVRGDSAAYFCASSPLDSSNQPQHFGDGTRLSIL.